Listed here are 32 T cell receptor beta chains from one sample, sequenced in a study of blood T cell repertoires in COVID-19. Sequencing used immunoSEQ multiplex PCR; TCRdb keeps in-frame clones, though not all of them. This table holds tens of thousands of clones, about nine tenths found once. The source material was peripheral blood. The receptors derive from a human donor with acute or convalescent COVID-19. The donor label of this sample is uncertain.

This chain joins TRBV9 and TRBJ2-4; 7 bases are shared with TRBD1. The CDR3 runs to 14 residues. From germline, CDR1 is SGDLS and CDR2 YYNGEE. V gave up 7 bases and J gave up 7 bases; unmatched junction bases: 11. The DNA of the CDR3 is TGTGCCAGCGCTGAAGGTGGCAGGGGGAACATTCAGTACTTC. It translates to CASAEGGRGNIQYF.

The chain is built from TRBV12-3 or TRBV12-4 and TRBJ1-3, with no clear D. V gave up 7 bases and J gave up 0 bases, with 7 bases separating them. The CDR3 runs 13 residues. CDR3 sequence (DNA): TGTGCCAGCAAGCCGAGCTCTGGAAACACCATATATTTT. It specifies CASKPSSGNTIYF.

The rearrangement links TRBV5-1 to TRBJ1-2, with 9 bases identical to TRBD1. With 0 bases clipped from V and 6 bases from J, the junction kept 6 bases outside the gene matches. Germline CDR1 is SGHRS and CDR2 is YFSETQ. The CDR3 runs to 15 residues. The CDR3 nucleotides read TGCGCCAGCAGCTTGGGCGGGACAGGGAAGGATGGCTACACCTTC. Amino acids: CASSLGGTGKDGYTF.

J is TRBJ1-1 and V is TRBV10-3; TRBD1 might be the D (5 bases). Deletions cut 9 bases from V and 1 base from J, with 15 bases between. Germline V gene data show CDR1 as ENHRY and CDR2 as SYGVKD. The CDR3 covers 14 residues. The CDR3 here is CAINFDSRNTEAFF. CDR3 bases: TGTGCCATTAACTTCGACAGTAGGAACACTGAAGCTTTCTTT.

CDR3 residues: CSVDSGRDYNEQFF. The CDR3 DNA reads TGCAGCGTCGATAGCGGGAGGGACTACAATGAGCAGTTCTTC. The chain recombines TRBV29-1 with TRBJ2-1; 11 bases match TRBD2. V lost 6 bases, J lost 3 bases, and 4 bases stayed unmatched. The length of the CDR3 is 14 residues. The germline gives CDR1 SQVTM, CDR2 ANQGSEA.

CDR3 residues: CASSESFQGATQYF. The CDR3 region has the DNA TGCGCCAGCAGTGAGTCGTTTCAGGGGGCGACCCAGTACTTC. V is TRBV10-1 and J is TRBJ2-5; 8 bases line up with TRBD1. The CDR3 consists of 14 residues. Germline CDR1 WNHNN, CDR2 SYGVQD (reference sequence). With V trimmed by 0 bases and J by 7 bases, 4 bases remained unmatched.

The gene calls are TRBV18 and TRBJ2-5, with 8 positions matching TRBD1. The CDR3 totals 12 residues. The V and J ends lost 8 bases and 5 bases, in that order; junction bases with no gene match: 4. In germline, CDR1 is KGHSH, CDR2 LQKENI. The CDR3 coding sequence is TGTGCCAGCGCGACAGGGGTGGAGACCCAGTACTTC. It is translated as CASATGVETQYF.

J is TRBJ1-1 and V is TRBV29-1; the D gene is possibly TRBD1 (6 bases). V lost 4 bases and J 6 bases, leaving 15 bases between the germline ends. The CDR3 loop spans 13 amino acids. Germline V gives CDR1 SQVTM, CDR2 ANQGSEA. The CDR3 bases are TGCAGCGTTGTTCGTCAGGGGCACGCTGAAGCTTTCTTT. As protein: CSVVRQGHAEAFF. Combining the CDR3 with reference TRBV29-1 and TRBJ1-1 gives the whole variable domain SAVISQKPSRDICQRGTSLTIQCQVDSQVTMMFWYRQQPGQSLTLIATANQGSEATYESGFVIDKFPISRPNLTFSTLTVSNMSPEDSSIYLCSVVRQGHAEAFFGQGTRLTVV.

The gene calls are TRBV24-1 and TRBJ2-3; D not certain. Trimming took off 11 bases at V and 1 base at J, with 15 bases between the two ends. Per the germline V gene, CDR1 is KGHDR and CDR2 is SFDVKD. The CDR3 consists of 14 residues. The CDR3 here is CAIKSSFGTDTQYF. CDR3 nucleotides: TGTGCCATCAAGAGCTCCTTCGGCACAGATACGCAGTATTTT.

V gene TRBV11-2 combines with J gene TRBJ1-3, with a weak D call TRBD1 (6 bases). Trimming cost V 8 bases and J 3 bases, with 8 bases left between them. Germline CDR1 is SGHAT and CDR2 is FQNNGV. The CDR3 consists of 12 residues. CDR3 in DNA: TGTGCCAGCTCCAGGGGTGGAAACACCATATATTTT. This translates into CASSRGGNTIYF.

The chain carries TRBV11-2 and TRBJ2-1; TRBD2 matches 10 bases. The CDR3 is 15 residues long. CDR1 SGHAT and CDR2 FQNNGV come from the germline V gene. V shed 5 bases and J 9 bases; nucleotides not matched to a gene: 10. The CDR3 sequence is CASSPSGGARGEQFF. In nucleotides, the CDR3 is TGTGCCAGCAGCCCAAGCGGGGGGGCGCGTGGTGAGCAGTTCTTC.

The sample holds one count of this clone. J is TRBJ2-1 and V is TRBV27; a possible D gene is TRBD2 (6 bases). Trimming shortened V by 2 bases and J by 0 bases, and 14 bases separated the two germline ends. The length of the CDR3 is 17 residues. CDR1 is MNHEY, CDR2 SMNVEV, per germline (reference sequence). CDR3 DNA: TGTGCCAGCAGTTTAAGGGTTGCGGGGAGCTCCTACAATGAGCAGTTCTTC. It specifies CASSLRVAGSSYNEQFF.

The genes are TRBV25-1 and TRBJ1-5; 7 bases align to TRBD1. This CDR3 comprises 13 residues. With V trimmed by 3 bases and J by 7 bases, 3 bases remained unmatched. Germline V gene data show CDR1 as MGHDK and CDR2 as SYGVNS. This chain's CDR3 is CASSETGSQPQHF. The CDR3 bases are TGTGCCAGCAGTGAGACAGGGTCCCAGCCCCAGCATTTT.

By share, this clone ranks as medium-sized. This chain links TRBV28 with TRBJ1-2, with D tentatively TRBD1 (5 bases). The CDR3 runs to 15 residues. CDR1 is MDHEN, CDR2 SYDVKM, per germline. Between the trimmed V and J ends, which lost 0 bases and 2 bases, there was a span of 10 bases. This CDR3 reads CASSLWGGWNYGYTF. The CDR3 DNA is TGTGCCAGCAGTTTATGGGGGGGGTGGAACTATGGCTACACCTTC.

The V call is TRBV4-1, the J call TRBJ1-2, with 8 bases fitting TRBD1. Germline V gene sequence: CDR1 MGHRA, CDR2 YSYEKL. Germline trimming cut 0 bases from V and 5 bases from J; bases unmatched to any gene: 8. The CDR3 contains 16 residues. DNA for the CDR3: TGCGCCAGCAGCCAAGATTCAGGGGGCGCGAGGTATGGCTACACCTTC. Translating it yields CASSQDSGGARYGYTF.

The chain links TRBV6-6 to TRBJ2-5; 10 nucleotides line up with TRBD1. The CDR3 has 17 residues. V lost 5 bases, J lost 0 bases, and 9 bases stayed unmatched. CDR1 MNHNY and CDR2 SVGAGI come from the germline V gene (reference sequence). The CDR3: CASSPSRGTGDQETQYF. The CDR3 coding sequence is TGTGCCAGCAGTCCTAGTCGAGGGACAGGGGACCAAGAGACCCAGTACTTC.

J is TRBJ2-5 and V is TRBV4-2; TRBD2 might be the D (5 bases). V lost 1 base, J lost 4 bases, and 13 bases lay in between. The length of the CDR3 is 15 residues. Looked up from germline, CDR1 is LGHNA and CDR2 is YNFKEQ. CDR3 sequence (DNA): TGTGCCAGCAGCCAAGTTCCCGGGGTTTCAGAGACCCAGTACTTC. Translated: CASSQVPGVSETQYF.

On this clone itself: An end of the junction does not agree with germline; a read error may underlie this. CDR3: CASSEGQYYGYTF. In DNA form, the CDR3 reads TGTGCCAGCAGCGAAGGACAGTATTATGGCTACACCTTC. The chain employs TRBV2 and TRBJ1-2, with D possibly TRBD1 on 6 matching bases. The CDR3 consists of 13 residues. CDR1 is SNHLY, CDR2 FYNNEI, per germline.

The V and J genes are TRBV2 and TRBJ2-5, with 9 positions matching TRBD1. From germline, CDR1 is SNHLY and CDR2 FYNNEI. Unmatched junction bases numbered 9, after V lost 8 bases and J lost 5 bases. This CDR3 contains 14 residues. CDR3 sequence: CASVDTGGMETQYF. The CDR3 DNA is TGTGCCAGCGTAGACACAGGGGGCATGGAGACCCAGTACTTC.

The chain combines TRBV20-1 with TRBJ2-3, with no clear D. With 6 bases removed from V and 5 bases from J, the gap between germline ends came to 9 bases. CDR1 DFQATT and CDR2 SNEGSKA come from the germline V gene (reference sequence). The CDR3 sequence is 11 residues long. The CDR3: CSAELGDTQYF. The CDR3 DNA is TGCAGTGCGGAGTTAGGAGATACGCAGTATTTT.

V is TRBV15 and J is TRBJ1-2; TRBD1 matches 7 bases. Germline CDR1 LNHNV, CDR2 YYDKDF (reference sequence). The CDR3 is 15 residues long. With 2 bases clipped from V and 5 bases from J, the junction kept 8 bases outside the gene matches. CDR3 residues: CATSRSTTGFYGYTF. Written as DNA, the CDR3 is TGTGCCACCAGCAGATCAACGACAGGGTTTTATGGCTACACCTTC.

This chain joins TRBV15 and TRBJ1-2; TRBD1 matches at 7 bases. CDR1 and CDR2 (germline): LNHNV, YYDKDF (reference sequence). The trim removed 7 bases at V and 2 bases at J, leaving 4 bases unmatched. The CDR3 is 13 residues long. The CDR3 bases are TGTGCCACCACCAAGACAGGGAACTATGGCTACACCTTC. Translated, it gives CATTKTGNYGYTF.

The CDR3 nucleotides read TGTGCCAGCAGCTCTGGGAGGTCAGATACGCAGTATTTT. The encoded protein is CASSSGRSDTQYF. This sequence joins TRBV7-3 and TRBJ2-3, with a tentative D call TRBD2 (6 bases). Germline assignment: CDR1 SGHTA and CDR2 FQGTGA. CDR3 length: 13 residues. Deletions cut 4 bases from V and 4 bases from J, with 9 bases between.

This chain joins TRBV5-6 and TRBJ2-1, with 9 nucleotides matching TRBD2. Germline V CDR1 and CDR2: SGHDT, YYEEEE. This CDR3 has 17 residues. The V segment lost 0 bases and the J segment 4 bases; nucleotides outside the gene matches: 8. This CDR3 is CASSLGLAGTIYNEQFF. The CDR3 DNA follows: TGTGCCAGCAGCTTGGGTCTAGCGGGGACAATATACAATGAGCAGTTCTTC. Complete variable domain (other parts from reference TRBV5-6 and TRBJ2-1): DAGVTQSPTHLIKTRGQQVTLRCSPKSGHDTVSWYQQALGQGPQFIFQYYEEEERQRGNFPDRFSGHQFPNYSSELNVNALLLGDSALYLCASSLGLAGTIYNEQFFGPGTRLTVL.

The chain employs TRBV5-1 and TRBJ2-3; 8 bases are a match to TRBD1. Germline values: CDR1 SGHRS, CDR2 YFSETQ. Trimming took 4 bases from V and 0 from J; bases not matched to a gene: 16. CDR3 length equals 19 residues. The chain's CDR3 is CASSPAYSRTGSSTDTQYF. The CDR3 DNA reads TGCGCCAGCAGCCCGGCGTATTCCCGGACAGGGTCTAGCACAGATACGCAGTATTTT.

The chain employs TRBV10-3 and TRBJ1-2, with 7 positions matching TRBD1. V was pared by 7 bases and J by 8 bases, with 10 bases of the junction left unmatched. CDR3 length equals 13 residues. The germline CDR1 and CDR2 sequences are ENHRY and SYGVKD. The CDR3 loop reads CAINRDRAVGYTF. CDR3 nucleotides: TGTGCCATCAACCGAGACAGGGCGGTAGGCTACACCTTC.

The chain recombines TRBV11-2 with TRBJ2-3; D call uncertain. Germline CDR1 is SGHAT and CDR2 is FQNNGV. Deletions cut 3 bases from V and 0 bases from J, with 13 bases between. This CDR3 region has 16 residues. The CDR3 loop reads CASSFTIDHSTDTQYF. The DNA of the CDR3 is TGTGCCAGCAGCTTTACTATCGACCATAGCACAGATACGCAGTATTTT.

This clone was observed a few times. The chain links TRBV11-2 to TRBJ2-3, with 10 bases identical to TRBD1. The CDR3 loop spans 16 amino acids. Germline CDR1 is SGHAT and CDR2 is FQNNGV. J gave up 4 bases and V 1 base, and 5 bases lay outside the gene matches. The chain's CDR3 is CASSLGSTGGADTQYF. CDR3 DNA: TGTGCCAGCAGCTTAGGATCGACAGGGGGCGCAGATACGCAGTATTTT.

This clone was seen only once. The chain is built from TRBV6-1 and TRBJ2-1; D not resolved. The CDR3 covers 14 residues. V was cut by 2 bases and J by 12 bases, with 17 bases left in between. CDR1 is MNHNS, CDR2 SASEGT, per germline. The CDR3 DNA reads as TGTGCCAGCAGTGAATCGGTTACCACCGGTGGGCAGTTCTTC. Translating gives CASSESVTTGGQFF.

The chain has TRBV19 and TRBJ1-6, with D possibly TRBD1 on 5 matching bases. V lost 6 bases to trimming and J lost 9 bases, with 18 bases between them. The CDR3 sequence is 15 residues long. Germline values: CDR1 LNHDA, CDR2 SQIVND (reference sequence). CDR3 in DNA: TGTGCCAGTAGGGGTCAATGGGGCTCGACTTCACCCCTCCACTTT. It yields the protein CASRGQWGSTSPLHF.

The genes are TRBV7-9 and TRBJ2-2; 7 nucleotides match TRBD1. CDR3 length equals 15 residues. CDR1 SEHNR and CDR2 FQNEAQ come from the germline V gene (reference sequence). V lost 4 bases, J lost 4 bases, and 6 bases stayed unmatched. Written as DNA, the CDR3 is TGTGCCAGCAGCTACCCGACAGGGAGCACCGGGGAGCTGTTTTTT. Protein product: CASSYPTGSTGELFF.

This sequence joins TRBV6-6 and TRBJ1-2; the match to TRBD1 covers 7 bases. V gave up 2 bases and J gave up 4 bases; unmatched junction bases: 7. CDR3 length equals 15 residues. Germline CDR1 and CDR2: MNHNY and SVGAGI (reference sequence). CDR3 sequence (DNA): TGTGCCAGCAGTTACGACAGGGCTTCCGCCTATGGCTACACCTTC. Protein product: CASSYDRASAYGYTF.